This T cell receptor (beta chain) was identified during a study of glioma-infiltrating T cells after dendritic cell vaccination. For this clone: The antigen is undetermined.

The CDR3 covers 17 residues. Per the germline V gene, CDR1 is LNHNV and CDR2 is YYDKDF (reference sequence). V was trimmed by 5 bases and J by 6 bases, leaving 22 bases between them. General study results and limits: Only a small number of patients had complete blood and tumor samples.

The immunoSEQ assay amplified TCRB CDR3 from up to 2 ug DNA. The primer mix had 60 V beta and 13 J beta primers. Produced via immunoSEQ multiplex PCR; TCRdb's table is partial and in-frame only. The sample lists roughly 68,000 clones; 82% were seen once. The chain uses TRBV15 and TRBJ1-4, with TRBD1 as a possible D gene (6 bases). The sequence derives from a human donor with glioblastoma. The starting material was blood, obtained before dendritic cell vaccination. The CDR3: CATSGEEKGGADEKLFF. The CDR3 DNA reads TGTGCCACCAGCGGGGAAGAAAAGGGGGGGGCGGATGAAAAACTGTTTTTT.